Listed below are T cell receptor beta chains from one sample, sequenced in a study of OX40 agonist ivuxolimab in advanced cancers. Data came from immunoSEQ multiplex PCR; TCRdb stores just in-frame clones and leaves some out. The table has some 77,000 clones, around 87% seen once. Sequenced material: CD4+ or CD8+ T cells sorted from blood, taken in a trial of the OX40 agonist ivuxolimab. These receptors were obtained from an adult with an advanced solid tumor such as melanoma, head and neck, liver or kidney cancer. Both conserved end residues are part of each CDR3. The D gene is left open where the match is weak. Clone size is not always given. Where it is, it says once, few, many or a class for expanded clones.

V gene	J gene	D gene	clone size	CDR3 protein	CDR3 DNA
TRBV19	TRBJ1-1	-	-	CASKGAKMYTEAFF	TGTGCCAGTAAAGGGGCTAAAATGTACACTGAAGCTTTCTTT
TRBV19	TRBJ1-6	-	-	CASSSSTQGNSPLHF	TGTGCCAGTAGTAGTTCAACCCAAGGGAATTCACCCCTCCACTTT
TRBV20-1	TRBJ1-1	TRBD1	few	CSVDRGTEAFF	TGCAGCGTAGACAGGGGGACTGAAGCTTTCTTT
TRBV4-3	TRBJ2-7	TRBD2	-	CASSQVARAGGYEQYF	TGCGCCAGCAGCCAAGTTGCGCGTGCGGGGGGGTACGAGCAGTACTTC
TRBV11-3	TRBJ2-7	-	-	CASSPYQSGEQYF	TGTGCCAGCAGCCCCTACCAGAGTGGCGAGCAGTACTTC
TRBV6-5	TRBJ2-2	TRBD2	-	CASSLGLAGEVGELFF	TGTGCCAGCAGTTTAGGACTAGCGGGAGAGGTCGGGGAGCTGTTTTTT
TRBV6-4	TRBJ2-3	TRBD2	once	CASLSGGLAVVADTQYF	TGTGCCAGCCTAAGTGGTGGACTAGCGGTGGTAGCAGATACGCAGTATTTT
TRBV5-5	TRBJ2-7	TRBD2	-	CASKPGLVGEQYF	TGTGCCAGCAAGCCCGGACTAGTAGGCGAGCAGTACTTC
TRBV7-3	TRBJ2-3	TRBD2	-	CASSLSRGDTDTQYF	TGTGCCAGCAGCTTAAGTCGGGGGGACACAGATACGCAGTATTTT
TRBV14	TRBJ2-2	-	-	CASSQEFMAGRTGELFF	TGTGCCAGCAGCCAAGAGTTTATGGCAGGGAGGACCGGGGAGCTGTTTTTT
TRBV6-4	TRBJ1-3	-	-	CASSDPTGLSNFF	TGTGCCAGCAGTGACCCTACAGGCCTCTCCAATTTTTTC
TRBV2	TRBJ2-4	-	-	CASSETRNIQYF	TGTGCCAGCAGCGAGACCAGAAACATTCAGTACTTC
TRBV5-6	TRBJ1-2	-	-	CASSLAQPYGYTF	TGTGCCAGCAGCTTGGCACAACCCTATGGCTACACCTTC
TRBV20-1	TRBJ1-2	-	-	CSPTGGYGYTF	TGCAGTCCGACGGGAGGGTATGGCTACACCTTC
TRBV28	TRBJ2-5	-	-	CASTPGRQETQYF	TGTGCCAGCACCCCGGGGAGGCAAGAGACCCAGTACTTC
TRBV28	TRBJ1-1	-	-	CASSSQGRGMNTEAFF	TGTGCCAGCAGTTCCCAGGGACGTGGCATGAACACTGAAGCTTTCTTT
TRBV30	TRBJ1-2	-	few	CAWRGLGSGGYTF	TGTGCCTGGAGGGGGCTGGGGTCAGGTGGCTACACCTTC
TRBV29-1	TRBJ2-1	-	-	CSVGARGSNEQFF	TGCAGCGTTGGGGCCAGGGGTAGCAATGAGCAGTTCTTC
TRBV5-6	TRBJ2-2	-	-	CASSLDGLNTGELFF	TGTGCCAGCAGCCTGGACGGACTGAACACCGGGGAGCTGTTTTTT
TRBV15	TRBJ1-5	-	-	CATSRDPTNNQPQHF	TGTGCCACCAGCAGAGATCCCACGAACAATCAGCCCCAGCATTTT
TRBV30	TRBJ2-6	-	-	CAWSVVGQPGANVLTF	TGTGCCTGGAGTGTGGTAGGGCAGCCTGGGGCCAACGTCCTGACTTTC
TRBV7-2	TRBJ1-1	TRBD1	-	CASRWDRVRTEAFF	TGTGCCAGCAGGTGGGACAGGGTAAGGACTGAAGCTTTCTTT
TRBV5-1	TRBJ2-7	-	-	CASSRTERGRGEQYF	TGCGCCAGCAGCCGGACAGAGCGTGGAAGGGGCGAGCAGTACTTC
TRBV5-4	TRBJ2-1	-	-	CASSLPDKGNEQFF	TGTGCCAGCAGCTTGCCTGACAAGGGCAATGAGCAGTTCTTC
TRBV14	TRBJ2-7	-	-	CASSQVYGAGEQYF	TGTGCCAGCAGCCAAGTGTATGGGGCTGGCGAGCAGTACTTC
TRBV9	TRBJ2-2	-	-	CASSVDTGELFF	TGTGCCAGCAGCGTGGACACCGGGGAGCTGTTTTTT
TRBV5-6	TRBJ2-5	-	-	CASSFEALAQETQYF	TGTGCCAGCAGCTTTGAGGCCTTAGCCCAAGAGACCCAGTACTTC
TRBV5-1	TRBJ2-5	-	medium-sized	CASSLVRDRTQYF	TGCGCCAGCAGCTTGGTGAGGGATCGGACCCAGTACTTC
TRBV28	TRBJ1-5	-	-	CASSRTRGFGLTQHF	TGTGCCAGCAGCCGAACAAGGGGGTTCGGCCTTACCCAGCATTTT
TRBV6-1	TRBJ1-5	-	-	CASSPREGQPQHF	TGTGCCAGCAGTCCAAGGGAGGGTCAGCCCCAGCATTTT
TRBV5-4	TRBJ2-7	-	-	CASSLALAGTREQYF	TGTGCCAGCAGCTTGGCCCTTGCGGGGACCCGGGAGCAGTACTTC
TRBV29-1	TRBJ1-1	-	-	CSAGGADTEAFF	TGCAGCGCCGGGGGGGCCGACACTGAAGCTTTCTTT
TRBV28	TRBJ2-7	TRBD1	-	CASSSHLQGAGNEQYF	TGTGCCAGCAGTTCTCACCTCCAGGGGGCAGGGAACGAGCAGTACTTC
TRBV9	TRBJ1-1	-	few	CASSRGTEAFF	TGTGCCAGCAGCCGGGGAACTGAAGCTTTCTTT
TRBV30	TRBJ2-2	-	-	CAWGQIGGELFF	TGTGCCTGGGGACAGATAGGCGGGGAGCTGTTTTTT
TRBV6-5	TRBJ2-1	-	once	CASSYGLGGNEQFF	TGTGCCAGCAGTTACGGGTTGGGGGGCAATGAGCAGTTCTTC
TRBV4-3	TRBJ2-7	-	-	CASSQAKSAYEQYF	TGCGCCAGCAGCCAAGCTAAATCCGCCTACGAGCAGTACTTC
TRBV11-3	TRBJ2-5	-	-	CASSPGLRGPRGQETQYF	TGTGCCAGCAGCCCCGGGTTGCGGGGACCCAGGGGGCAAGAGACCCAGTACTTC
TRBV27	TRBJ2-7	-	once	CASRLAPSAGTVYEQYF	TGTGCCAGCAGACTAGCCCCCTCCGCAGGGACAGTGTACGAGCAGTACTTC
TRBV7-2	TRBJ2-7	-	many	CASGAYEQYF	TGTGCCTCTGGGGCCTACGAGCAGTACTTC
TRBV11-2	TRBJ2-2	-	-	CASSSLGMWGGTGELFF	TGTGCCAGCAGCAGCTTAGGGATGTGGGGAGGCACCGGGGAGCTGTTTTTT
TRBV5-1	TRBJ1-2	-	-	CASSLDSDDPYQF	TGCGCCAGCAGCTTGGATTCGGACGACCCATACCAGTTC
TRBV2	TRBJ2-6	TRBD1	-	CASSADRDSGANVLTF	TGTGCCAGCAGTGCTGACAGGGACTCTGGGGCCAACGTCCTGACTTTC
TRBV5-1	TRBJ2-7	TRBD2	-	CASTGTRDGEQYF	TGCGCCAGCACCGGGACTAGAGACGGGGAGCAGTACTTC
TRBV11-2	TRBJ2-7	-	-	CASSSPPGHNLGEQYF	TGTGCCAGCAGCTCCCCCCCGGGACACAACCTAGGGGAGCAGTACTTC